The 27 T cell receptor beta chains given below trace back to one sample, sequenced in a study of blood T cell repertoires in COVID-19. This table comes from immunoSEQ multiplex PCR, and its TCRdb copy is limited to in-frame clones, with some not included. This sample has hundreds of thousands of clones, with about 90% found just once. Sequenced material: peripheral blood. The receptors derive from a woman in her late teens or twenties who had recovered from COVID-19.

V is TRBV5-1 and J is TRBJ2-3; TRBD2 matches 7 bases. Per the germline V gene, CDR1 is SGHRS and CDR2 is YFSETQ. V lost 4 bases to trimming and J lost 6 bases; unmatched junction nucleotides: 8. CDR3 length: 14 residues. The CDR3 spells CASSPATAGDTQYF. The CDR3 DNA sequence: TGCGCCAGCAGCCCCGCTACAGCGGGGGATACGCAGTATTTT. The variable domain in full, with the rest retrieved from reference TRBV5-1 and TRBJ2-3, is KAGVTQTPRYLIKTRGQQVTLSCSPISGHRSVSWYQQTPGQGLQFLFEYFSETQRNKGNFPGRFSGRQFSNSRSEMNVSTLELGDSALYLCASSPATAGDTQYFGPGTRLTVL.

This rearrangement joins TRBV13 to TRBJ2-2, with TRBD2 identical over 11 bases. The CDR3 is 13 amino acids. Trimming cost V 8 bases and J 9 bases; bases outside gene matches: 5. The V gene's germline CDR1 is PRHDT and CDR2 FYEKMQ (reference sequence). Here the CDR3 reads CASASGRNRELFF. The CDR3 DNA follows: TGTGCCAGCGCTAGCGGGAGGAACCGGGAGCTGTTTTTT.

V gene TRBV6-5 combines with J gene TRBJ1-4; D is possibly TRBD1 (6 bases). V lost 6 bases and J lost 7, with 15 bases in between. The length of the CDR3 is 14 residues. From germline, CDR1 is MNHEY and CDR2 SVGAGI. The CDR3 DNA sequence: TGTGCCAGCAGGCCTACCTACAGGGCTGAAAAACTGTTTTTT. Protein sequence: CASRPTYRAEKLFF.

This chain links TRBV30 with TRBJ2-7; 9 bases map to TRBD2. The V segment lost 3 bases and the J segment 2 bases; nucleotides outside the gene matches: 20. CDR1 and CDR2 from the germline V gene are GTSNPN and SVGIG (reference sequence). The CDR3 extends over 19 amino acids. The chain's CDR3 is CAWRTQLAGPTSWTYEQYV. The CDR3 bases are TGTGCCTGGAGGACCCAGCTAGCGGGACCCACCTCTTGGACCTACGAGCAGTACGTC.

The gene calls are TRBV12-5 and TRBJ1-5, with D possibly matching TRBD1 (5 bases). The V end lost 6 bases, the J end lost 6 bases, and 12 bases lay between the germline ends. The CDR3 runs to 13 residues. Germline-derived CDR1 and CDR2 are LGHNT and FRNRAP. CDR3 sequence (DNA): TGTGCTAGTGGCCCGGGACTCCGTCAGCCCCAGCATTTT. Translated: CASGPGLRQPQHF.

The rearrangement uses TRBV7-8 and TRBJ2-7, with a tentative D call TRBD1 (6 bases). The CDR3 spans 14 residues. The V gene's germline CDR1 is SGHVS and CDR2 FQNEAQ. The V and J ends lost 5 bases and 2 bases respectively, with 13 bases between them. This chain's CDR3 is CASSDLTGPYEQYV. In DNA, the CDR3 is TGTGCCAGCAGCGATCTGACAGGTCCCTACGAGCAGTACGTC.

This chain links TRBV21-1 with TRBJ2-2; the table's D call, TRBD2, has no DNA check behind it. TRBV21-1 is a listed pseudogene. The CDR3 has 17 residues. As DNA, the CDR3 is TGTGCCAGCAGCCTCCGGGGGGGGCAAAAGGACACCGGGGAGCTGTTTTTT. Translated: CASSLRGGQKDTGELFF.

The V call is TRBV7-9, the J call TRBJ2-2; D is perhaps TRBD1 (6 bases). The CDR3 covers 15 residues. Germline lookup yields CDR1 SEHNR and CDR2 FQNEAQ (reference sequence). Trimming cost V 6 bases and J 1 base, with 12 bases left between them. Written as DNA, the CDR3 is TGTGCCAGCAGTTTTCTGGGACAGAACACCGGGGAGCTGTTTTTT. Amino acids: CASSFLGQNTGELFF.

V gene TRBV5-1 combines with J gene TRBJ2-1; possible D gene TRBD1, 5 bases. Trimming stripped 1 base from V and 9 bases from J, with 11 bases between. This CDR3 comprises 13 residues. Per the germline V gene, CDR1 is SGHRS and CDR2 is YFSETQ. CDR3: CASSLSGMGEQFF. In DNA form, the CDR3 reads TGCGCCAGCAGCTTGTCAGGGATGGGTGAGCAGTTCTTC.

This chain links TRBV4-3 with TRBJ2-3; 8 nucleotides agree with TRBD2. The CDR3 is 16 amino acids. Trimming took 4 bases from V and 0 from J; bases not matched to a gene: 6. From germline, CDR1 is LGHNA and CDR2 YSLEER. CDR3 DNA sequence: TGCGCCAGCAGCCCTCTTAGCGGGGCTAGCACAGATACGCAGTATTTT. This translates into CASSPLSGASTDTQYF.

The chain carries TRBV7-2 and TRBJ2-1; 13 positions agree with TRBD2. This CDR3 is 19 amino acids long. The germline CDR1 and CDR2 sequences are SGHTA and FQGNSA. Unmatched junction bases numbered 8, after V lost 3 bases and J lost 0 bases. The CDR3 bases are TGTGCCAGCAGCTTGCGGACTAGCGGGAGCCCTAGCTCCTACAATGAGCAGTTCTTC. Translated: CASSLRTSGSPSSYNEQFF.

The chain employs TRBV10-3 and TRBJ1-2; 9 nucleotides align to TRBD1. There are 15 residues in the CDR3. Germline CDR1 reads ENHRY; CDR2 reads SYGVKD. With 7 bases clipped from V and 2 bases from J, the junction kept 8 bases outside the gene matches. The CDR3 region has the DNA TGTGCCATCAATGGGGGACAGGGCAAGAACTATGGCTACACCTTC. Translation: CAINGGQGKNYGYTF.

CDR3 coding DNA: TGTGCCAGTAGTATAGCCGGGTTCCTGAACACTGAAGCTTTCTTT. Translating gives CASSIAGFLNTEAFF. V gene TRBV19 combines with J gene TRBJ1-1; D is unclear. The CDR3 runs to 15 residues. V lost 1 base to trimming and J lost 0 bases, with 9 bases between them. The germline V gene has CDR1 LNHDA and CDR2 SQIVND (reference sequence).

This clone was counted once. The rearrangement links TRBV2 to TRBJ2-1; no firm D call. V lost 7 bases, J lost 4 bases, and 17 bases lay in between. The CDR3 spans 15 residues. Germline lookup yields CDR1 SNHLY and CDR2 FYNNEI. The CDR3 DNA reads as TGTGCCAGCACCCCTATTGGGCACGATTACAATGAGCAGTTCTTC. Amino acids: CASTPIGHDYNEQFF.

J is TRBJ1-1 and V is TRBV5-6; the match to TRBD1 covers 8 bases. CDR1 and CDR2 from the germline V gene are SGHDT and YYEEEE. V lost 4 bases to trimming and J lost 1 base; unmatched junction nucleotides: 6. This CDR3 spans 15 amino acids. CDR3 in amino acids: CASSPDRGQNTEAFF. In nucleotides, the CDR3 is TGTGCCAGCAGCCCTGACAGGGGTCAGAACACTGAAGCTTTCTTT.

The V call is TRBV3-1 (or the pseudogene TRBV3-2), the J call TRBJ2-1; D unclear. The CDR3 spans 16 residues. Deletions cut 0 bases from V and 2 bases from J, with 11 bases between. CDR1 LGHDT and CDR2 YNNKEL come from the germline V gene (reference sequence). The CDR3 DNA reads TGTGCCAGCAGCCAAGACTTGCCAGGTACCTACAATGAGCAGTTCTTC. It codes for CASSQDLPGTYNEQFF.

This clone was picked up one time. V is TRBV10-1 and J is TRBJ2-1; 10 nucleotides align to TRBD2. This CDR3 spans 14 amino acids. V dropped 3 bases and J dropped 9; count of bases not matched to a gene: 5. Germline values: CDR1 WNHNN, CDR2 SYGVQD (reference sequence). This chain's CDR3 is CASSESGRGGEQFF. The CDR3, as DNA: TGCGCCAGCAGTGAAAGCGGGAGGGGGGGTGAGCAGTTCTTC.

This clone was observed a handful of times. This rearrangement joins TRBV27 to TRBJ1-2; TRBD1 aligns across 12 bases. V was clipped by 2 bases and J by 7 bases; unmatched bases: 5. Germline-derived CDR1 and CDR2 are MNHEY and SMNVEV (reference sequence). The CDR3 contains 15 residues. This chain's CDR3 is CASSLRDRGRGGYTF. The CDR3 coding sequence is TGTGCCAGCAGTTTAAGGGACAGGGGGCGGGGTGGCTACACCTTC.

V is TRBV18 and J is TRBJ2-3, with unresolved D. The V gene's germline CDR1 is KGHSH and CDR2 LQKENI. This CDR3 has 15 amino acids. V gave up 0 bases and J gave up 6 bases, with 13 bases separating them. CDR3 in DNA: TGTGCCAGCTCACCACCAACTTCGCTCCGGGATACGCAGTATTTT. It is translated as CASSPPTSLRDTQYF. Drawing the rest from reference TRBV18 and TRBJ2-3, the complete variable domain is NAGVMQNPRHLVRRRGQEARLRCSPMKGHSHVYWYRQLPEEGLKFMVYLQKENIIDESGMPKERFSAEFPKEGPSILRIQQVVRGDSAAYFCASSPPTSLRDTQYFGPGTRLTVL.

In this sample, this clone turned up once. V and J are TRBV2 and TRBJ2-7; TRBD2 matches 10 bases. Germline V gene sequence: CDR1 SNHLY, CDR2 FYNNEI. This CDR3 comprises 15 residues. Germline trimming cut 7 bases from V and 3 bases from J; bases unmatched to any gene: 9. CDR3 nucleotide sequence: TGTGCCAGCATCACCGGGACTAGCGCTTACTACGAGCAGTACGTC. Its translation is CASITGTSAYYEQYV.

This chain links TRBV15 with TRBJ2-3, with D unclear. V shed 3 bases and J shed 0 bases, with 4 bases lying between them. The CDR3 runs to 13 residues. Germline lookup yields CDR1 LNHNV and CDR2 YYDKDF (reference sequence). In DNA form, the CDR3 reads TGTGCCACCAGCAGGGCTAGCACAGATACGCAGTATTTT. It specifies CATSRASTDTQYF.

The chain is built from TRBV15 and TRBJ1-5; 10 bases match TRBD1. V was clipped by 1 base and J by 5 bases; unmatched bases: 2. CDR3 size: 15 residues. Per germline, CDR1 LNHNV and CDR2 YYDKDF (reference sequence). The CDR3 region has the DNA TGTGCCACCAGCAGAGGGGGGACAGGGGATCAGCCCCAGCATTTT. Protein product: CATSRGGTGDQPQHF. Variable domain in full (rest from reference TRBV15 and TRBJ1-5): DAMVIQNPRYQVTQFGKPVTLSCSQTLNHNVMYWYQQKSSQAPKLLFHYYDKDFNNEADTPDNFQSRRPNTSFCFLDIRSPGLGDTAMYLCATSRGGTGDQPQHFGDGTRLSIL.

The gene calls are TRBV5-4 and TRBJ1-6; the D gene is possibly TRBD1 (6 bases). Germline V CDR1 and CDR2: SGHNT, YYREEE (reference sequence). Trimming left V 4 bases short and J 8 bases short, with 10 bases between. The CDR3 has 13 residues. CDR3 in DNA: TGTGCCAGCAGCCGCAAGGGGGATTCACCCCTCCACTTT. It encodes CASSRKGDSPLHF.

The chain carries TRBV21-1 and TRBJ2-7; the D call TRBD2 from the table was never checked on the DNA. TRBV21-1 is deemed a pseudogene. The CDR3 contains 16 residues. The CDR3 bases are TGTGCCAGCAGCAAACTAAGTAGCGGGACCCCCTACGAGCAGTACGTC. The encoded protein is CASSKLSSGTPYEQYV.

This clone appeared a single time. The genes are TRBV5-1 and TRBJ2-3; D possibly corresponds to TRBD2 (6 bases). Germline V gene data show CDR1 as SGHRS and CDR2 as YFSETQ. The ends were cut back, 4 bases at V and 0 bases at J, with 15 bases in the middle. This CDR3 has 16 residues. The CDR3 nucleotides are TGCGCCAGCAGCCCCCCAGCGGGCCTAAGCACAGATACGCAGTATTTT. It specifies CASSPPAGLSTDTQYF. The full variable domain, rest sourced from reference TRBV5-1 and TRBJ2-3, is KAGVTQTPRYLIKTRGQQVTLSCSPISGHRSVSWYQQTPGQGLQFLFEYFSETQRNKGNFPGRFSGRQFSNSRSEMNVSTLELGDSALYLCASSPPAGLSTDTQYFGPGTRLTVL.

The rearrangement uses TRBV24-1 and TRBJ2-7; no definite D call. V was pared by 0 bases and J by 3 bases, with 8 bases between. The CDR3 is 14 residues long. Germline assignment: CDR1 KGHDR and CDR2 SFDVKD. In DNA form, the CDR3 reads TGTGCCACCAGTGATTTGGTCCAAATCTACGAGCAGTACGTC. As protein: CATSDLVQIYEQYV.

V is TRBV28 and J is TRBJ2-2; 9 bases match TRBD1. Trimming at V came to 6 bases and at J to 4 bases, leaving 3 bases not matched to a gene. CDR3 size: 14 residues. Germline V gives CDR1 MDHEN, CDR2 SYDVKM. In nucleotides, the CDR3 is TGTGCCAGCAGCCGACAGGGGGTCACCGGGGAGCTGTTTTTT. Amino acid sequence: CASSRQGVTGELFF. Full variable domain (rest looked up from reference TRBV28 and TRBJ2-2): DVKVTQSSRYLVKRTGEKVFLECVQDMDHENMFWYRQDPGLGLRLIYFSYDVKMKEKGDIPEGYSVSREKKERFSLILESASTNQTSMYLCASSRQGVTGELFFGEGSRLTVL.